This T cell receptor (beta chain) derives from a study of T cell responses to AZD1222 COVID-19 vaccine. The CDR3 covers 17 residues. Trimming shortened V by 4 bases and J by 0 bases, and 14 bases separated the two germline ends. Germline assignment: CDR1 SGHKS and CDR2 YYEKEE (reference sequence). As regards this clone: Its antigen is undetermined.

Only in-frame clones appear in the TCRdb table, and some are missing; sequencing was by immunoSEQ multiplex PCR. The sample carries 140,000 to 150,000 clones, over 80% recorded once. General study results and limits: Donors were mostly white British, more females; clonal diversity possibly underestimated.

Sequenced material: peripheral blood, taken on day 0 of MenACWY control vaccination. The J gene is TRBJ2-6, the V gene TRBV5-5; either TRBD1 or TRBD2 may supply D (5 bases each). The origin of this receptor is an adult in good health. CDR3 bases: TGTGCCAGCAGCCCCCAATCGGGGCGCTCTGGGGCCAACGTCCTGACTTTC. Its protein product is CASSPQSGRSGANVLTF.